The rows below give T cell receptor beta chains drawn from one sample of a study of metastatic and nonmetastatic thyroid tumors. TCRdb re-analyzed the PCR reads through MiXCR. Among about 39,000 clones listed, roughly an eighth were seen once. Sequenced sample: blood. The receptor source for this set is a male donor with papillary thyroid cancer or a benign thyroid nodule (not recorded which). Some clones in this sample may be carry-over from other donors' samples. Both conserved end residues are part of each CDR3.

>TRBV20-1|TRBJ2-2
CSARDDYSGRAFMDGELFF
>TRBV20-1|TRBJ1-2
CSARGQGFYGYTF
>TRBV20-1|TRBJ2-5
CSASQARGSQETQYF
>TRBV11-2|TRBJ2-1
CASSLDLAGGLANEQFF
>TRBV27|TRBJ2-6
CASSPGEGKSGANVLTF
>TRBV6-5|TRBJ1-5
CASIPQGVLASSNQPQHF
>TRBV4-1|TRBJ2-7
CASSRTGGSYEQYF
>TRBV2|TRBJ2-3
CASRDPGGGRTDTQYF
>TRBV7-8|TRBJ2-1
CASSPKLKAQFF
>TRBV27|TRBJ2-7
CASSLSPGFYKQYF
>TRBV24-1|TRBJ2-5
CATSSTGSEETQYF
>TRBV6-1|TRBJ1-2
CASSEASNSGKPYGYTF
>TRBV20-1|TRBJ2-7
CSARGDSDFYEQYF
>TRBV18|TRBJ2-1
CASSRTGGAYNEQFF
>TRBV3-1|TRBJ2-3
CASSPTSGNEDTQYF
>TRBV6-2/TRBV6-3|TRBJ2-2
CASSYSDINTGELFF
>TRBV20-1|TRBJ1-2
CSARDQVENYGCTF
>TRBV7-8|TRBJ2-7
CASSLGTSGSYEQYF
>TRBV27|TRBJ2-2
CASSLGGSSGELFF
>TRBV6-1|TRBJ1-4
CASSEAPYGEKLFF
>TRBV6-1|TRBJ1-5
CASSSRGPEPQHF
>TRBV11-3|TRBJ2-7
CASSVSWTYDEQYF
>TRBV27|TRBJ2-7
CASSHQRTGKLYEQYF
>TRBV4-2|TRBJ2-3
CASSSRGTGVGTDTQYF
>TRBV4-2|TRBJ2-7
CASSQWNGRGEQYF
>TRBV28|TRBJ1-2
CASSSGFGYGYTF
>TRBV3-1|TRBJ1-5
CASSQARQPQHF
>TRBV18|TRBJ1-3
CASSWDLASSGNTIYF
>TRBV4-3|TRBJ2-4
CASSRDSLGKNIQYF
>TRBV7-8|TRBJ2-2
CASSLPSTSGSSTGELFF
>TRBV3-1|TRBJ2-7
CASSPRQGGYEQYF
>TRBV10-2|TRBJ2-7
CASSGLAGGFYEQYF
>TRBV19|TRBJ2-2
CASSTGLSVGELFF
>TRBV6-4|TRBJ2-3
CASRSGSSTDTQYF
>TRBV19|TRBJ2-5
CASSISLQGGETQYF
>TRBV28|TRBJ2-2
CASGVQGSNTGELFF
>TRBV29-1|TRBJ2-2
CSAELGRADTGELFF
>TRBV4-3|TRBJ2-1
CASSGTGLSGQFF
>TRBV4-3|TRBJ2-7
CASSQVTGRDPYEQYF
>TRBV7-3|TRBJ2-2
CASGTSNTGELFF
>TRBV11-2|TRBJ2-7
CASSLEAGPIYEQYF
>TRBV4-3|TRBJ1-3
CASSPTGPGNTIYF
>TRBV6-5|TRBJ2-3
CASSYLQGRADTQYF
>TRBV5-1|TRBJ2-7
CASSLGGGLYEQYF
>TRBV28|TRBJ1-5
CASRELISNQPQHF
>TRBV6-1|TRBJ1-1
CASSYTGGTEAFF
>TRBV6-2/TRBV6-3|TRBJ2-3
CASSYSTGDHSDTHYF
>TRBV11-2|TRBJ2-5
CASSLDPGQARGETQYF
>TRBV28|TRBJ2-3
CASSSGQGVGTQYF
>TRBV30|TRBJ2-7
CAWSGQGLDYSF
>TRBV6-1|TRBJ2-7
CASSWDRGDYEQYF
>TRBV6-2/TRBV6-3|TRBJ2-7
CASSNPKAGASYEQYF
>TRBV7-2|TRBJ2-7
CASRGDMGWGGQYF
>TRBV20-1|TRBJ1-6
CSAREGANNSPLHF
>TRBV27|TRBJ2-3
CASSLLAGTEHTDTQYF
>TRBV7-9|TRBJ2-7
CASSPVLGGRYEQYF
>TRBV20-1|TRBJ2-2
CSYKQGSTGELFF